A single sample gave rise to the 4 T cell receptor beta chains below, sequenced in a study of cytomegalovirus exposure and HLA in healthy donors. 60 Vbeta and 13 Jbeta primers were used in PCR. Measured with immunoSEQ multiplex PCR; TCRdb has only the in-frame clones, and not every one. This table holds roughly 100,000 clones, approximately 82% found once. Sequencing was performed on PBMCs. Receptor source: a man aged 35 to 55 in good health and CMV-seronegative.

The genes are TRBV9 and TRBJ2-3; 9 bases fit TRBD2. Germline V gives CDR1 SGDLS, CDR2 YYNGEE. The CDR3 is made up of 16 amino acids. The junction had 7 bases not matched to a gene; V was cut back by 3 bases and J by 2 bases. Written as DNA, the CDR3 is TGTGCCAGCAGCGCGCTGGGACTAGCTCTCACAGATACGCAGTATTTT. Residues: CASSALGLALTDTQYF.

This clone was detected only a few times. The chain is built from TRBV4-2 and TRBJ2-1; 7 bases line up with TRBD2. Trimming removed 2 bases from V and 0 bases from J; junction bases left unmatched: 4. The CDR3 totals 16 residues. Per the germline V gene, CDR1 is LGHNA and CDR2 is YNFKEQ. In DNA, the CDR3 is TGTGCCAGCAGCCAAACTAGCGTAAGCTCCTACAATGAGCAGTTCTTC. As protein: CASSQTSVSSYNEQFF.

The chain joins TRBV19 to TRBJ2-5; 7 nucleotides agree with TRBD1. From germline, CDR1 is LNHDA and CDR2 SQIVND (reference sequence). The V segment lost 10 bases and the J segment 5 bases; nucleotides outside the gene matches: 10. The CDR3 has 13 residues. CDR3 amino acids: CATAEGAGETQYF. In DNA form, the CDR3 reads TGTGCCACCGCTGAGGGGGCCGGGGAGACCCAGTACTTC.

J is TRBJ1-2 and V is TRBV19; 9 nucleotides line up with TRBD1. Germline-derived CDR1 and CDR2 are LNHDA and SQIVND (reference sequence). The junction had 15 bases not matched to a gene; V was cut back by 9 bases and J by 1 base. The CDR3 loop spans 17 amino acids. This CDR3 reads CASQTLGGQGLNYGYTF. The CDR3 coding sequence is TGTGCCAGCCAAACCCTCGGGGGACAGGGACTTAACTATGGCTACACCTTC. Combining the CDR3 with reference TRBV19 and TRBJ1-2 gives the whole variable domain DGGITQSPKYLFRKEGQNVTLSCEQNLNHDAMYWYRQDPGQGLRLIYYSQIVNDFQKGDIAEGYSVSREKKESFPLTVTSAQKNPTAFYLCASQTLGGQGLNYGYTFGSGTRLTVV.